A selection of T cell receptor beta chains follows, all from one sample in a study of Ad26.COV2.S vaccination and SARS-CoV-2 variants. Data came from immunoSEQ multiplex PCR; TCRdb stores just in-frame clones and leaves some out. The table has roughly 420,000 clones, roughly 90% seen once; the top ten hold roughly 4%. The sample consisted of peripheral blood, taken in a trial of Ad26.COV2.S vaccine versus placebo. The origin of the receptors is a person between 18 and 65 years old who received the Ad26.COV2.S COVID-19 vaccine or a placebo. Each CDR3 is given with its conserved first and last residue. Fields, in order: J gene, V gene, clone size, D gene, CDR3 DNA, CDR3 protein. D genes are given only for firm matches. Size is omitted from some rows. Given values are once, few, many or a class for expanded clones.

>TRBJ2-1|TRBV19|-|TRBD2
TGTGCAACCGGGGGAGGGGCTTTCTACAATGAGCAGTTCTTC
CATGGGAFYNEQFF
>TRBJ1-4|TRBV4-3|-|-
TGCGCCAGCAGCCAAGGTGGGGCACCTCTCGGCTGGAATGAAAAACTGTTTTTT
CASSQGGAPLGWNEKLFF
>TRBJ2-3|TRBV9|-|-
TGTGCCAGCAGCGTGGGTCCCGATACGCAGTATTTT
CASSVGPDTQYF
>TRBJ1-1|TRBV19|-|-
TGTGCCAGTAGTAGCCCTTGGGGGGGGAACACTGAAGCTTTCTTT
CASSSPWGGNTEAFF
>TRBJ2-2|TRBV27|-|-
TGTGCCAGCAGCAGATTCACCGGGGAGCTGTTTTTT
CASSRFTGELFF
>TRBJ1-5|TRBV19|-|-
TGTGCCAGTAGTATTTTCGGGGACGCCAGCAATCAGCCCCAGCATTTT
CASSIFGDASNQPQHF
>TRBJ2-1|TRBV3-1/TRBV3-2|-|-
TGTGCCAGCAGCTCCTTCAATGAGCAGTTCTTC
CASSSFNEQFF
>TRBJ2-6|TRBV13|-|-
TGTGCCAGCAGCAGGCAGGGAGAAAGCTCTGGGGCCAACGTCCTGACTTTC
CASSRQGESSGANVLTF
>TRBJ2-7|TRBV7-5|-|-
TGTGTCAGAAGCCCCGGGGGGGTGCAGATCTCCTACGAGCAGTACTTC
CVRSPGGVQISYEQYF
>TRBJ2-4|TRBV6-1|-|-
TGTGCCAGCAGTGAAATAGGAGGGGGGAAAAACATTCAGTACTTC
CASSEIGGGKNIQYF
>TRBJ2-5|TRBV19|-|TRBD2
TGTGCCAGTAGTAAGACTAGCGGGGGCCCTGGGCCAGAGACCCAGTACTTC
CASSKTSGGPGPETQYF
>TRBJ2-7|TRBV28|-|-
TGTGCCAGCAGTTTTGCAGGGGCGAGTAACGAGCAGTACTTC
CASSFAGASNEQYF
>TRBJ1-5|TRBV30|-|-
TGTGCCTGGAGGGGGAGTAGCAATCAGCCCCAGCATTTT
CAWRGSSNQPQHF
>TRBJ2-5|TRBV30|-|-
TGTGCCTGGAGTACAGGGTGGGAGACCCAGTACTTC
CAWSTGWETQYF
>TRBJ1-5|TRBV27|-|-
TGTGCCAGCCGGGACCAGGGCATGAGCAATCAGCCCCAGCATTTT
CASRDQGMSNQPQHF
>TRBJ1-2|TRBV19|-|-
TGTGCCAGTAGTACCCCTAGCGACGCCTTTCGGTATGGCTACACCTTC
CASSTPSDAFRYGYTF
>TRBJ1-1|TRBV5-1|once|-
TGCGCCAGCAGCTTGGTCGGGGGGCCGCGGTGGACTGAAGCTTTCTTT
CASSLVGGPRWTEAFF
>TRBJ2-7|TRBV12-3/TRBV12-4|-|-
TGTGCCAGCAGTTTCGTAGGGAACGAGCAGTACTTC
CASSFVGNEQYF
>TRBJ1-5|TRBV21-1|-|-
TGTGCCAGCAGCAAAGTGGCCCCGACGGGTTTGAGGCCCCAGCATTTT
CASSKVAPTGLRPQHF
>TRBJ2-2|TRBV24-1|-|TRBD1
TGTGCCACCAGTGATTTTACAGGGGCCGGGGAGCTGTTTTTT
CATSDFTGAGELFF
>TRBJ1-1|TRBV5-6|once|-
TGTGCCAGCAGCTTGGTTATTGGCGGCACTGAAGCTTTCTTT
CASSLVIGGTEAFF
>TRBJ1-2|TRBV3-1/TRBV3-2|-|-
TGTGCCAGCAGCCGCCTCGGGGGGACTAACTATGGCTACACCTTC
CASSRLGGTNYGYTF
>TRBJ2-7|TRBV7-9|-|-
TGTGCCAGCAGGTCGACGTCATCCTACGAGCAGTACTTC
CASRSTSSYEQYF
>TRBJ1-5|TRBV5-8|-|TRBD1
TGTGCCAGCAAAGAGACAGGGAGTCAGCCCCAGCATTTT
CASKETGSQPQHF
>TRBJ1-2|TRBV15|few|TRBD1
TGTGCCACCAGCAGGACAGGGGCGTATGGCTACACCTTC
CATSRTGAYGYTF
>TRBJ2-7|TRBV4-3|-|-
TGCGCCAGCAGCCCGGGACTTCTGGGGGCAGGGTACGAGCAGTACTTC
CASSPGLLGAGYEQYF
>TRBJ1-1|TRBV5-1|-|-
TGCGCCAGCAGGTCCTGGAACACTGAAGCTTTCTTT
CASRSWNTEAFF
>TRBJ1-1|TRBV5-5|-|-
TGTGCCAGCAGCTTGGGACCGGGAGTGAACACTGAAGCTTTCTTT
CASSLGPGVNTEAFF
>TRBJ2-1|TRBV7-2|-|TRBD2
TGTGCCAGCAGCTTAGATGGGACTAGCGGGGGGGCATACAATGAGCAGTTCTTC
CASSLDGTSGGAYNEQFF
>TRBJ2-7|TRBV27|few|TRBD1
TGTGCCAGCCGGGTAACTGGCAGGGGGTCCTCCTACGAGCAGTACTTC
CASRVTGRGSSYEQYF
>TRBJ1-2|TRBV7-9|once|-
TGTGCCAGCACCTCCGGGGCCTACTATGGCTACACCTTC
CASTSGAYYGYTF